This T cell receptor beta chain was retrieved from a study of blood T cell repertoires in COVID-19. Study-level background: From the United States, Italy and Spain came samples of acute and convalescent COVID-19. The analysed material was cDNA or gDNA that came from T cells, B-cell-depleted T cells, or PBMCs.

Original methodology: Amplification of reference gene primers provided the estimated nucleated cell counts. This table comes from immunoSEQ multiplex PCR, and its TCRdb copy is limited to in-frame clones, with some not included. That table furnishes V, J and clone size, whereas the DNA furnished D and trimming. The sample carries fewer than 75,000 clones, around 83% recorded once. CDR3 length: 13 residues. The V end was cut by 4 bases, the J end by 6 bases, with 12 bases between. Germline CDR1 is SNHLY and CDR2 is FYNNEI. The chain links TRBV2 to TRBJ1-1; D gene ambiguous. Sequenced: peripheral blood. The source is a man aged 45-60 years with active COVID-19. The CDR3 DNA sequence: TGTGCCAGCAGTGTCGGGGTTCCCCCTGAAGCTTTCTTT. It codes for CASSVGVPPEAFF.